A selection of T cell receptor beta chains follows, all from one sample in a study of blood T cell repertoires in COVID-19. Method: immunoSEQ multiplex PCR; TCRdb's copy keeps in-frame clones and lacks some. The sample has 98,000 or so clones; 90% to 95% are singletons. Source material: peripheral blood. All receptors derive from a human donor in a cohort sampled during active COVID-19. Each CDR3 is given with its conserved first and last residue. D genes are given only for firm matches. Size values are once, few and many counts, or a class for expanded clones, and some rows have none.

J gene,D gene,V gene,clone size,CDR3 DNA,CDR3 protein
TRBJ1-2,TRBD1,TRBV28,.,TGTGCCAGCAGTTTCTCAACCCCGGGACAGGGCTGGGGCTACACCTTC,CASSFSTPGQGWGYTF
TRBJ2-2,TRBD2,TRBV19,.,TGTGCCAGTAGTATTTTTGCGGGAGACACCGGGGAGCTGTTTTTT,CASSIFAGDTGELFF
TRBJ2-1,.,TRBV5-4,.,TGTGCCAGCAGCTCCGGGACACGGTACAGCAATGAGCAGTTCTTC,CASSSGTRYSNEQFF
TRBJ1-5,.,TRBV28,.,TGTGCCAGCAGCTATAGCAATCAGCCCCAGCATTTT,CASSYSNQPQHF
TRBJ2-2,.,TRBV7-7,.,TGTGCTAGCAGTATTGGCAGGGAAAGATTCAGCGGGGAGCTGTTTTTT,CASSIGRERFSGELFF
TRBJ1-2,TRBD1,TRBV7-2,.,TGTGCCAGCAGCACCAGGGACAGAACTCATGGCTACACCTTC,CASSTRDRTHGYTF
TRBJ2-7,.,TRBV2,few,TGTGCCAGCAGACTATCCATCTACGAGCAGTACTTC,CASRLSIYEQYF
TRBJ1-2,.,TRBV10-3,.,TGTGCCATCAGTGAGTCGTCCGTGGCCGAGCGTTATGGCTACACCTTC,CAISESSVAERYGYTF
TRBJ1-1,TRBD1,TRBV28,.,TGTGCCAGCAGTATCATACGGGACAGGGGCACTGAAGCTTTCTTT,CASSIIRDRGTEAFF
TRBJ2-7,TRBD1,TRBV2,.,TGTGCCAGCAGTGCCGACAGGGGATTTTACGAGCAGTACTTC,CASSADRGFYEQYF
TRBJ2-5,TRBD2,TRBV9,.,TGTGCCAGCAGCGTAACACCAGCGGGAGTCGGGGAGACCCAGTACTTC,CASSVTPAGVGETQYF
TRBJ2-7,.,TRBV11-3,.,TGTGCCAGCAGCTCTGGAGTGGAGCAGTACTTC,CASSSGVEQYF
TRBJ1-6,.,TRBV30,.,TGTGCCTGTCAGGGTAATTCACCCCTCCACTTT,CACQGNSPLHF
TRBJ2-7,TRBD2,TRBV19,.,TGTGCCAGTAGTCCCCCGGGACTAGCGGGGGGGAGCTCCTACGAGCAGTACTTC,CASSPPGLAGGSSYEQYF
TRBJ2-1,TRBD2,TRBV5-5,.,TGTGCCAGCAGCCCTGCTCAAGGACTAGCGCGAGTCTCCTACAATGAGCAGTTCTTC,CASSPAQGLARVSYNEQFF
TRBJ2-1,.,TRBV6-5,.,TGTGCCAGCAGTTACGGAGATGAGCAGTTCTTC,CASSYGDEQFF
TRBJ1-4,.,TRBV18,once,TGTGCCAGCTCACGCTCAGGGATGCAAGGGGTCACTAATGAAAAACTGTTTTTT,CASSRSGMQGVTNEKLFF
TRBJ1-4,TRBD1,TRBV5-6,.,TGTGCCAGCAGCCGTACAGGGGTTCGTGAAAAACTGTTTTTT,CASSRTGVREKLFF
TRBJ1-2,.,TRBV29-1,.,TGCAGCGTTGATGTGGGGGGTAGGGGCTACACCTTC,CSVDVGGRGYTF
TRBJ2-2,TRBD2,TRBV7-3,.,TGTGCCAGCAGCTTATCGGCTAGCGGGGGAGGAAACACCGGGGAGCTGTTTTTT,CASSLSASGGGNTGELFF
TRBJ2-2,TRBD1,TRBV5-4,.,TGTGCCAGCACCACGACAGGGACGAACACCGGGGAGCTGTTTTTT,CASTTTGTNTGELFF
TRBJ2-1,.,TRBV23-1,.,TGCGCCAGCAGGCCTGTTCCGGGACACATCTACAATGAGCAGTTCTTC,CASRPVPGHIYNEQFF
TRBJ1-1,.,TRBV4-3,.,TGCGCCAGCAGCCAAGTAATGCGCACTGAAGCTTTCTTT,CASSQVMRTEAFF
TRBJ2-1,TRBD2,TRBV29-1,once,TGCAGCGTTGAGGCTAGCGGGGGCAATGAGCAGTTCTTC,CSVEASGGNEQFF
TRBJ1-1,.,TRBV9,.,TGTGCCAGCAGCCCCCTTGTTCAGGAAGACATGAACACTGAAGCTTTCTTT,CASSPLVQEDMNTEAFF
TRBJ2-1,TRBD2,TRBV6-2/TRBV6-3,.,TGTGCCAGCAGTTACGGGGGACTAGCGGGAGTTTATGAGCAGTTCTTC,CASSYGGLAGVYEQFF
TRBJ1-2,.,TRBV18,.,TGTGCCAGCTCAGAAGGGAGCTATGGCTACACCTTC,CASSEGSYGYTF
TRBJ1-2,.,TRBV7-8,.,TGTGCCAGCAGCTGGGGGGGCAACTATGGCTACACCTTC,CASSWGGNYGYTF
TRBJ1-1,.,TRBV14,.,TGTGCCAGCAGCCAAGATCTTGGGGGCCACACTGAAGCTTTCTTT,CASSQDLGGHTEAFF
TRBJ2-3,.,TRBV9,.,TGTGCCAGCAGCGTAGAGGGGGACAACACAGATACGCAGTATTTT,CASSVEGDNTDTQYF
TRBJ1-6,.,TRBV7-8,.,TGTGCCAGCAGCCGGATTAAGGGGGTTAATTCACCCCTCCACTTT,CASSRIKGVNSPLHF
TRBJ1-3,.,TRBV6-5,.,TGTGCCAGCAGACCGACAGGCGGAAACACCATATATTTT,CASRPTGGNTIYF
TRBJ2-7,TRBD1,TRBV4-1,few,TGCGCCAGCAGCCGTGTCACAGGGGTCGGGCCGAGCTCCTACGAGCAGTACTTC,CASSRVTGVGPSSYEQYF
TRBJ1-3,TRBD1,TRBV4-2,.,TGTGCCAGCAGCCAACCTCGGGACAGGGGGTATGAAAACACCATATATTTT,CASSQPRDRGYENTIYF
TRBJ2-1,.,TRBV5-6,.,TGTGCCAGCAGCCAGATTCGGGCGGGCTCCTACAATGAGCAGTTCTTC,CASSQIRAGSYNEQFF
TRBJ2-7,.,TRBV19,.,TGTGCCAGTAGAAACAACGAGCAGTACTTC,CASRNNEQYF
TRBJ2-1,TRBD2,TRBV27,.,TGTGCCAGCAGTGAGACCCCCTTTAGCGGGGGGGCTAGCGGAGGGTCCTACAATGAGCAGTTCTTC,CASSETPFSGGASGGSYNEQFF
TRBJ2-3,.,TRBV6-5,once,TGTGCCAGCAGTTACTCGAAGGGCAGGGGAAACGGTACGCAGTATTTT,CASSYSKGRGNGTQYF
TRBJ2-3,.,TRBV7-8,.,TGTGCCAGCAGCTTAACACCAGCGTATCGTGACACAGATACGCAGTATTTT,CASSLTPAYRDTDTQYF
TRBJ2-5,.,TRBV6-2/TRBV6-3,once,TGTGCCAGCAGTCCCCTGGAGACCCAGTACTTC,CASSPLETQYF
TRBJ1-2,.,TRBV29-1,.,TGCAGCGTTGAAGCCCCGGCAGGGGAGAGGTATGGCTACACCTTC,CSVEAPAGERYGYTF
TRBJ1-4,.,TRBV15,.,TGTGCCACCAGCAGAGGGGCCTTAAATGAAAAACTGTTTTTT,CATSRGALNEKLFF
TRBJ1-2,.,TRBV19,once,TGTGCCAGTAGGCCTTTTGTGGGACGGGACACCCAGGTCGTCTCGGACTACACCTTC,CASRPFVGRDTQVVSDYTF
TRBJ2-1,.,TRBV13,once,TGTGCCAGCAGCCCAAGCATGGTACGGAATGAGCAGTTCTTC,CASSPSMVRNEQFF
TRBJ1-1,.,TRBV28,once,TGTGCCAGCAGGCCCGAGGTGGCCATGAACACTGAAGCTTTCTTT,CASRPEVAMNTEAFF
TRBJ1-2,TRBD1,TRBV7-6,.,TGTGCCAGCAGCCCACAGACAGGGCGGAACTATGGCTACACCTTC,CASSPQTGRNYGYTF
TRBJ2-2,TRBD1,TRBV10-2,.,TGCGCCAGCAGGGACCTCGGGACAGTCCCAAACACCGGGGAGCTGTTTTTT,CASRDLGTVPNTGELFF
TRBJ1-5,.,TRBV6-2/TRBV6-3,.,TGTGCCAGCAGCAGGACCATGGGAGCCCAGCATTTT,CASSRTMGAQHF
TRBJ2-2,.,TRBV19,.,TGTGCCAGTAGTATCGGGGGACCGGGGGAGCTGTTTTTT,CASSIGGPGELFF
TRBJ1-6,TRBD1,TRBV5-1,.,TGCGCCAGCAGCCGGGACAGGGGATTCTCACCCCTCCACTTT,CASSRDRGFSPLHF
TRBJ1-1,.,TRBV25-1,.,TGTGCCAGCAGTGAGATTCGTGGGGGGGCTTTCTTT,CASSEIRGGAFF
TRBJ2-7,.,TRBV7-2,.,TGTGCCAGCAGCTTAGCCCCGGGGTTCTCCTACGAGCAGTACTTC,CASSLAPGFSYEQYF
TRBJ1-5,.,TRBV4-1,.,TGCGCCAGCAGCCAAACAACAGGGCCTCAGCCCCAGCATTTT,CASSQTTGPQPQHF
TRBJ2-7,.,TRBV29-1,.,TGCAGCGCCGAGGAATGGGGGCGAACTTCCTACGAGCAGTACTTC,CSAEEWGRTSYEQYF
TRBJ2-2,.,TRBV21-1,.,TGTGCCAGCAGCAAAAGAAATAGATCGTCCCCGAACACCGGGGAGCTGTTTTTT,CASSKRNRSSPNTGELFF
TRBJ1-2,.,TRBV30,.,TGTGCCTGGAGTGGCCCCGGGGGGGCGCGGAGAGGCTACACCTTC,CAWSGPGGARRGYTF